This T cell receptor (beta chain) originates from a study of vaccination effects on CD4 cells after COVID-19. Profiled with immunoSEQ multiplex PCR; TCRdb holds only in-frame clones, not every one. The table shows 40,000 or so clones, with approximately 77% occurring only once. The study's findings and limits: Most post-vaccine spike-reactive clones in convalescents were new, not infection-derived. Marked clonal contraction of infection- and vaccine-induced clones was seen late after vaccination.

Antigen-specific CD4+ T cells expanded by the ViraFEST assay with viral peptide pools were then sequenced. Isolation of CD4+ T cells took place after around 10 days of culture. This person caught SARS-CoV-2 sometime from March to December 2020, and PCR testing confirmed the infection. A density of about 2 million PBMC per well was used; these cells were cultured with 10 IU/ml IL-2 and roughly 10 ug/ml peptides. IL-2 medium took the place of half the medium on both days 3 and 7. Concerning this clone itself: Its antigen is unknown.

Germline-derived CDR1 and CDR2 are PRHDT and FYEKMQ (reference sequence). CDR3 length: 16 amino acids. The V and J ends lost 4 bases and 2 bases, in that order; junction bases with no gene match: 4. The input for sequencing was CD4+ T cells from PBMCs cultured with a peptide pool, taken before COVID-19 vaccination. The rearrangement joins TRBV13 to TRBJ2-5; 13 nucleotides agree with TRBD2. The sequence came from a human donor who had a prior SARS-CoV-2 infection. Here the CDR3 DNA reads TGTGCCAGCAGCTCCGGACTAGCGGGGGCACAAGAGACCCAGTACTTC. It translates to CASSSGLAGAQETQYF.